The table lists the clone carrying this TCR beta chain with a few counts. This CDR3 spans 15 amino acids. Germline V gene data show CDR1 as SGHVS and CDR2 as FNYEAQ. Deletions cut 5 bases from V and 0 bases from J, with 12 bases between. This sample was included in a study of early T cells in non-severe SARS-CoV-2 infection. TCRdb re-called the 5' RACE reads with MiXCR, one entry per CDR3 protein. The sample lists more than 50,000 distinct CDR3 sequences, roughly 13% occurring once. Sequencing used whole blood. The receptor was isolated from an adult who was a healthcare worker with PCR-confirmed SARS-CoV-2 infection or an uninfected control (not recorded which). The chain recombines TRBV7-6 with TRBJ2-3; possible D gene TRBD1, 6 bases. CDR3 coding DNA: TGTGCCAGCAGCGTGAACAGGGCTAGCACAGATACGCAGTATTTT. Translated: CASSVNRASTDTQYF.